This TCR beta chain was recovered during a study of T cell changes during pregnancy in multiple sclerosis. The table came from immunoSEQ multiplex PCR; TCRdb's copy has only in-frame clones and leaves some out. Of more than 55,000 clones listed, 90% were seen once; the top ten hold around 2.1%. There are 14 residues in the CDR3. The germline V gene has CDR1 SGDLS and CDR2 YYNGEE. Trimming stripped 0 bases from V and 3 bases from J, with 8 bases between. Specimen: peripheral blood, collected in the first trimester of pregnancy. The sequence was collected from a female donor in good health, enrolled as a control in a pregnancy study. V is TRBV9 and J is TRBJ2-3; tentative D call: TRBD2 (5 bases). The CDR3 bases are TGTGCCAGCAGCGTAGTGGACTGGACAGATACGCAGTATTTT. Encoded protein: CASSVVDWTDTQYF.